This T cell receptor (beta chain) was recorded in a study of OX40 agonist ivuxolimab in advanced cancers. This clone has only a few counts. Sequencing used immunoSEQ multiplex PCR; TCRdb keeps in-frame clones, though not all of them. Of around 55,000 clones listed, 75% to 90% are singletons. Trimming stripped 2 bases from V and 3 bases from J, with 10 bases between. The CDR3 totals 15 residues. Germline lookup yields CDR1 SGHTA and CDR2 FQGTGA. The gene calls are TRBV7-3 and TRBJ2-2; D possibly corresponds to TRBD2 (5 bases). The TCR sequence derives from an adult with an advanced solid tumor such as melanoma, head and neck, liver or kidney cancer. Sequencing used CD4+ or CD8+ T cells sorted from blood, obtained in a trial of the OX40 agonist ivuxolimab. CDR3 in amino acids: CASSLQRDDTGELFF. The DNA for the CDR3 is TGTGCCAGCAGCTTACAACGGGATGACACCGGGGAGCTGTTTTTT.